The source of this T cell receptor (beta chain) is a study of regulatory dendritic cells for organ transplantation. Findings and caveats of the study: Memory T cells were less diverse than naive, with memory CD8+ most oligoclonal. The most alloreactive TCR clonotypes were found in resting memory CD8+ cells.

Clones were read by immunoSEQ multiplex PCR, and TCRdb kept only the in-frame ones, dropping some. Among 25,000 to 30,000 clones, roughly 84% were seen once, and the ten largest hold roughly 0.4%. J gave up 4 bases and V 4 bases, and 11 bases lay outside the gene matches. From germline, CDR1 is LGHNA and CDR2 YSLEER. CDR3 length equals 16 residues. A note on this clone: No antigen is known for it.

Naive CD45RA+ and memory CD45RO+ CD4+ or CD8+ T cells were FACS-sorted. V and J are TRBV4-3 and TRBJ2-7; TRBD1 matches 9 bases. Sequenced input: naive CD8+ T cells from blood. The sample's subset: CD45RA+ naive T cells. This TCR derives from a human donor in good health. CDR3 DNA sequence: TGCGCCAGCAGCCCCGGGACAGGGACCCTCGGGTACGAGCAGTACTTC. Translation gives CASSPGTGTLGYEQYF.